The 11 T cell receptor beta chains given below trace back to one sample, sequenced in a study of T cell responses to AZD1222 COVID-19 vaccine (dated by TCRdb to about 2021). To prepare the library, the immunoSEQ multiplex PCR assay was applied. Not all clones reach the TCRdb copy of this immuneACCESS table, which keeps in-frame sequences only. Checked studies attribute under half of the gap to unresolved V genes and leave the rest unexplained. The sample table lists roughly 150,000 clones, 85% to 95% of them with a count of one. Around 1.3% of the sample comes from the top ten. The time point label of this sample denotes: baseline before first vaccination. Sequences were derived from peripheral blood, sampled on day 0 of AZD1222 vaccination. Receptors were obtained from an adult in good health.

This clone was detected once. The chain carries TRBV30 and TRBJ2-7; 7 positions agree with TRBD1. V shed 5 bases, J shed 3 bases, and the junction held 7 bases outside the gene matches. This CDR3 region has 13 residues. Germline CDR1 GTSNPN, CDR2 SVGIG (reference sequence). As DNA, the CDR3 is TGTGCCTGGTCGACAGGGTTTGGCTACGAGCAGTACTTC. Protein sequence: CAWSTGFGYEQYF.

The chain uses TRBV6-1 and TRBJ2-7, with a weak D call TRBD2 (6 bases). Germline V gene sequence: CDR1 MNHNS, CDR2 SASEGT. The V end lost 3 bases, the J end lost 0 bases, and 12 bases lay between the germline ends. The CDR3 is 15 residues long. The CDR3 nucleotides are TGTGCCAGCAGTGAGGGGCACGGGAGCTCCTACGAGCAGTACTTC. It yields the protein CASSEGHGSSYEQYF.

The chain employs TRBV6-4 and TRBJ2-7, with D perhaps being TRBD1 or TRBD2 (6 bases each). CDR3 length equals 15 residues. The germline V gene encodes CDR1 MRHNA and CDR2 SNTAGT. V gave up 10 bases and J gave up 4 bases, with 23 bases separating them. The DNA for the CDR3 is TGTGCCATCCCCTTGGGCCGGGGGCCCCTTTACGAGCAGTACTTC. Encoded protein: CAIPLGRGPLYEQYF.

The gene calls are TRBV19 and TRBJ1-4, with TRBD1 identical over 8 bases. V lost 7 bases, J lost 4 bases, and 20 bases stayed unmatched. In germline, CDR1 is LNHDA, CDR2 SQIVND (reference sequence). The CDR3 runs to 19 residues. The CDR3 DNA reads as TGTGCCAGTACCATACACCCGAAAACCAGACAGGGGCATAATGAAAAACTGTTTTTT. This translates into CASTIHPKTRQGHNEKLFF.

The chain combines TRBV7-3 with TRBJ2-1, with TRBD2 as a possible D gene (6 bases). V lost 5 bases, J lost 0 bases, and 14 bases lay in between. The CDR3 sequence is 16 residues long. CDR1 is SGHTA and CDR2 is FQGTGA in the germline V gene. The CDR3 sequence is CASSLDGRDSYNEQFF. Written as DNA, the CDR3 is TGTGCCAGCAGCCTAGATGGGCGGGACTCCTACAATGAGCAGTTCTTC. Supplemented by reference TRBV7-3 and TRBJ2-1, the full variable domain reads GAGVSQTPSNKVTEKGKYVELRCDPISGHTALYWYRQSLGQGPEFLIYFQGTGAADDSGLPNDRFFAVRPEGSVSTLKIQRTERGDSAVYLCASSLDGRDSYNEQFFGPGTRLTVL.

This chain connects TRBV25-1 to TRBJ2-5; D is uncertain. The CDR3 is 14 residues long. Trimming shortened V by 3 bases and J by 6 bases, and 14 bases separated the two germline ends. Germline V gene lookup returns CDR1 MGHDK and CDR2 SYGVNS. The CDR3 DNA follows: TGTGCCAGCAGTGACTTCCGGCACGGCCAGACCCAGTACTTC. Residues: CASSDFRHGQTQYF.

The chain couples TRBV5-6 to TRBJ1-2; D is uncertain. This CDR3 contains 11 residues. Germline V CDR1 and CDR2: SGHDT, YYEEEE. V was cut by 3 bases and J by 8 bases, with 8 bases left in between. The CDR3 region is CASSSGGGYTF. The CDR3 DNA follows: TGTGCCAGCAGCTCTGGTGGGGGCTACACCTTC.

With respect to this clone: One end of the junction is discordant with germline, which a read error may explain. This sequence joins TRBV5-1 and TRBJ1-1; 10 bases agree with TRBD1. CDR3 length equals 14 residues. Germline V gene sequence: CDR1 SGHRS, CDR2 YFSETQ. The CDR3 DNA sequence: TGCGCCAGCAACTACGGGACAGGGGCTTCCAGGCCCCACTTT. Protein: CASNYGTGASRPHF.

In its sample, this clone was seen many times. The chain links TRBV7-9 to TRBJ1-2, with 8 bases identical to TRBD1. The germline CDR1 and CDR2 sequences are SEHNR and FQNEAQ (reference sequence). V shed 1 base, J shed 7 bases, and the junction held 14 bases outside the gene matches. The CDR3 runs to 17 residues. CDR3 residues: CASSLVSISGQVSGYTF. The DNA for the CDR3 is TGTGCCAGCAGCTTAGTGAGTATCTCGGGACAGGTTAGTGGCTACACCTTC.

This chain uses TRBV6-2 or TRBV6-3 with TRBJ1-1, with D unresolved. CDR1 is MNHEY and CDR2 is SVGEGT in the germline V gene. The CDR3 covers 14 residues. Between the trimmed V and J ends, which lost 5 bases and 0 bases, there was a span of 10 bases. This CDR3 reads CASSLASLNTEAFF. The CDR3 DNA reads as TGTGCCAGCAGTCTCGCCAGCCTGAACACTGAAGCTTTCTTT.

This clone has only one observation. The CDR3 nucleotides are TGTGCCAGCAGCCTCACCGGGACAGGGAGTTCAGGAAACACCATATATTTT. It encodes CASSLTGTGSSGNTIYF. This chain connects TRBV7-2 to TRBJ1-3, with 9 bases identical to TRBD1. The CDR3 loop spans 17 amino acids. V lost 5 bases, J lost 4 bases, and 12 bases stayed unmatched. Per the germline V gene, CDR1 is SGHTA and CDR2 is FQGNSA.